The present T cell receptor (beta chain) was sequenced within a study of cytomegalovirus exposure and HLA in healthy donors. Sequencing used immunoSEQ multiplex PCR; TCRdb keeps in-frame clones, though not all of them. This table has 150,000 or so clones, about 83% appearing once. The clonotype originates from a young woman in good health and CMV-seronegative. What was sequenced was PBMCs.

CDR3 sequence reads: CASSPDRVIGGYTF. CDR3 nucleotides: TGCGCCAGCAGTCCGGACAGGGTTATAGGTGGCTACACCTTC. This rearrangement joins TRBV10-1 to TRBJ1-2; TRBD1 aligns across 8 bases. CDR1 and CDR2 (germline): WNHNN, SYGVQD (reference sequence). The V segment lost 5 bases and the J segment 7 bases; nucleotides outside the gene matches: 9. The CDR3 is 14 amino acids.